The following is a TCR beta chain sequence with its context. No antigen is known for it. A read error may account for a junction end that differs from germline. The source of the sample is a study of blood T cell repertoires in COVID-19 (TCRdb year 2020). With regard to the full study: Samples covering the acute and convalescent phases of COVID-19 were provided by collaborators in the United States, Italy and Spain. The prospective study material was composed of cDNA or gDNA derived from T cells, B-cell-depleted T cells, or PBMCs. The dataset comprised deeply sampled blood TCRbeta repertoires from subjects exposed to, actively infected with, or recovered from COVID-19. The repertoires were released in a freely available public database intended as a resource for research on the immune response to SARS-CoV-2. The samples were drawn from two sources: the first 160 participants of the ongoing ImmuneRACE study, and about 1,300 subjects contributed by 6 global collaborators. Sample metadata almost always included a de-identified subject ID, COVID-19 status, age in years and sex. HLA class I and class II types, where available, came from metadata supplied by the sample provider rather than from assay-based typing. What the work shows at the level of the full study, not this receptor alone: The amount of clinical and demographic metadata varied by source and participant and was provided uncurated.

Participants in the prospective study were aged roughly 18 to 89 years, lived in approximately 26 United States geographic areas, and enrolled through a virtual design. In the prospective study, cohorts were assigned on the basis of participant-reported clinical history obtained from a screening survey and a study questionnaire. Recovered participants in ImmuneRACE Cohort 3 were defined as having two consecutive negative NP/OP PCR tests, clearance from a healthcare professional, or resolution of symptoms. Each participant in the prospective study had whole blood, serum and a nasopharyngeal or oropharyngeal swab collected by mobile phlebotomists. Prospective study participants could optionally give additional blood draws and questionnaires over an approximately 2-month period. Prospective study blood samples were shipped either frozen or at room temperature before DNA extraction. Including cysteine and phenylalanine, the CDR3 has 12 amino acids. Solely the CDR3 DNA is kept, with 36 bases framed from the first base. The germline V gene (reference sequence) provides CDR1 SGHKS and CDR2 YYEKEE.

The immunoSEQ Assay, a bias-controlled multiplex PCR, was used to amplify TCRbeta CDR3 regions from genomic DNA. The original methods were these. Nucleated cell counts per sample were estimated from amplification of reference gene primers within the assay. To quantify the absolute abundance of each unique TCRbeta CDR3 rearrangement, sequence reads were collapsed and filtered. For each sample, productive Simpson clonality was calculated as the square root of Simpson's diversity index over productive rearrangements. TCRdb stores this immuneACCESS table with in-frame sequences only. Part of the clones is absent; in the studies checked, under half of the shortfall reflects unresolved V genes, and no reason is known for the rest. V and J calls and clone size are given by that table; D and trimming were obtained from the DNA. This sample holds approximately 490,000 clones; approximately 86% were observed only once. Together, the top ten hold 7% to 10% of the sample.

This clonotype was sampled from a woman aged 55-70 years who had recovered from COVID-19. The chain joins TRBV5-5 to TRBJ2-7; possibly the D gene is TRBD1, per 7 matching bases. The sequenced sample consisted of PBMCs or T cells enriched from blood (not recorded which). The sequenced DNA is TGTGCCAGCAGCCAACCCCGGGGGACAGAGAGCTTC. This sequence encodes CASSQPRGTESF.